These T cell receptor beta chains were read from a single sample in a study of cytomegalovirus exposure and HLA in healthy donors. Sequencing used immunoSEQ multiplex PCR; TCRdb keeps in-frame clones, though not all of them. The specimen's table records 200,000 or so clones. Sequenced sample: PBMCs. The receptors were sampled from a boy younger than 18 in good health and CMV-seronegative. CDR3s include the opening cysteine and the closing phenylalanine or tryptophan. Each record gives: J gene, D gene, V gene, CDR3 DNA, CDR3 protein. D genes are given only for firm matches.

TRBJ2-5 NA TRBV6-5 TGTGCCAGCGCTACAGGGGGGGGACGGAGGGACCAGTACTTC CASATGGGRRDQYF
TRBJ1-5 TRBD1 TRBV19 TGTGCCAGTAGGGACAGGGGACAGCCCCAGCATTTT CASRDRGQPQHF
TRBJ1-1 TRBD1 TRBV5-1 TGCGCCAGCAGCTTGTCAGGGGGGAACACTGAAGCTTTCTTT CASSLSGGNTEAFF
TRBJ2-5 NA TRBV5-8 TGTGCCAGCCGCTTGTGGGGGGTTATGGAGACCCAGTACTTC CASRLWGVMETQYF
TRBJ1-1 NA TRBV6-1 TGTGCCAGCAGCCTGACAGGGAACACTGAAGCTTTCTTT CASSLTGNTEAFF
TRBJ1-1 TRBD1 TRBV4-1 TGCGCCAGCAGCCTCGGGACAGGGCGAGTGAACACTGAAGCTTTCTTT CASSLGTGRVNTEAFF
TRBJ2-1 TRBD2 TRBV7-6 TGTGCCAGCAGCTGGACCGGGACTAGCGGTAGGCGTGAGCAGTTCTTC CASSWTGTSGRREQFF
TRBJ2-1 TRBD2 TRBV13 TGTGCCAGCAGCTCAGAGCGGGGGGGCTACAATGAGCAGTTCTTC CASSSERGGYNEQFF
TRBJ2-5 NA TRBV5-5 TGTGCCAGCAGCTTTTGGGACTCCGTGGGGGCCCAGTACTTC CASSFWDSVGAQYF
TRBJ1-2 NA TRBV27 TGTGCCGGCAGGAGGCCAGGGCGGCTTGATGGCTACACCTTC CAGRRPGRLDGYTF
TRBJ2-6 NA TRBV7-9 TGTGCCAGCAGCAAAACAGGAATCGCTGGGGCCAACGTCCTGACTTTC CASSKTGIAGANVLTF
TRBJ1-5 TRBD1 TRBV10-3 TGTGCCGTTTCAGGGGGCGGCAATCAGCCCCAGCATTTT CAVSGGGNQPQHF
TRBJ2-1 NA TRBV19 TGTGCCAGTAGTATAGGAAGCGATGAGCAGTTCTTC CASSIGSDEQFF
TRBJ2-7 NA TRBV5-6 TGTGCCAGCAGCCTTTTGAACGGTCAGGGAGGAGGGCAGTACTTC CASSLLNGQGGGQYF
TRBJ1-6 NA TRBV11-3 TGTGCCAGCAGCTTTGGCGCGGCGGGGTCACCCCTCCACTTT CASSFGAAGSPLHF
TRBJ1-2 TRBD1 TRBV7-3 TGTGCCAGGCAAGACAGGGACTATGGCTACACCTTC CARQDRDYGYTF
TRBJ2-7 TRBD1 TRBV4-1 TGCGCCAGCAGCCAATACACGGGTGGGACAGGGGGAAGAGAGCAGTACTTC CASSQYTGGTGGREQYF
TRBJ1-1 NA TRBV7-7 TGTGCTAGCAGCTTATCAGGGAACACTGAAGCTTTCTTT CASSLSGNTEAFF